Listed here are 25 T cell receptor beta chains from one sample, sequenced in a study of early T cells in non-severe SARS-CoV-2 infection. TCRdb re-derived calls from the 5' RACE reads in MiXCR, one entry per CDR3 protein. This table holds fewer than 100,000 distinct CDR3 sequences, roughly 5.7% found once. The sequencing sample was made of whole blood. The receptors here all came from an adult who was a healthcare worker with PCR-confirmed SARS-CoV-2 infection or an uninfected control (not recorded which).

This clonotype has ten or more counts. This chain joins TRBV6-2 or TRBV6-3 and TRBJ1-1, with D perhaps matching TRBD1 (6 bases). The CDR3 is made up of 15 amino acids. Trimming stripped 5 bases from V and 7 bases from J, with 20 bases between. In germline, CDR1 is MNHEY, CDR2 SVGEGT. The CDR3: CASSPPQWTEVEAFF. CDR3 in DNA: TGTGCCAGCAGTCCCCCTCAATGGACAGAAGTTGAAGCTTTCTTT.

This clonotype was detected ten times or more. The chain has TRBV11-2 and TRBJ1-4, with D possibly matching TRBD1 (6 bases). The germline gives CDR1 SGHAT, CDR2 FQNNGV. Trimming cost V 3 bases and J 3 bases, with 11 bases left between them. The CDR3 has 15 residues. The CDR3 region has the DNA TGTGCCAGCAGCTTGAACGGACAGCCTAATGAAAAACTGTTTTTT. Protein product: CASSLNGQPNEKLFF.

The chain combines TRBV5-1 with TRBJ2-1; D is perhaps TRBD1 (6 bases). The CDR3 is 14 residues long. Germline V gene sequence: CDR1 SGHRS, CDR2 YFSETQ. The V and J ends lost 3 bases and 8 bases respectively, with 15 bases between them. In DNA form, the CDR3 reads TGCGCCAGCAGCTCTTCCTCCAGGGGCCATGAGCAGTTCTTC. Translation gives CASSSSSRGHEQFF. The whole variable domain, remainder taken from reference TRBV5-1 and TRBJ2-1, is KAGVTQTPRYLIKTRGQQVTLSCSPISGHRSVSWYQQTPGQGLQFLFEYFSETQRNKGNFPGRFSGRQFSNSRSEMNVSTLELGDSALYLCASSSSSRGHEQFFGPGTRLTVL.

This clonotype appeared many times. The chain combines TRBV7-6 with TRBJ1-6, with D tentatively TRBD1 (5 bases). CDR1 and CDR2 from the germline V gene are SGHVS and FNYEAQ. V was cut by 5 bases and J by 7 bases, with 15 bases left in between. The CDR3 consists of 15 residues. CDR3 amino acids: CASSPGPEPNSPLHF. DNA for the CDR3: TGTGCCAGCAGCCCGGGACCTGAGCCAAATTCACCCCTCCACTTT.

The table lists this clonotype with a few counts. The chain couples TRBV14 to TRBJ1-2; the match to TRBD1 covers 7 bases. CDR1 and CDR2 (germline): SGHDN, FVKESK. The CDR3 loop spans 15 amino acids. V gave up 5 bases and J gave up 0 bases; unmatched junction bases: 6. CDR3 residues: CASSFNRGANYGYTF. Written as DNA, the CDR3 is TGTGCCAGCAGCTTCAACAGGGGAGCTAACTATGGCTACACCTTC.

This clonotype occurred many times. This chain connects TRBV21-1 to TRBJ2-6; TRBD1 is the table's D call, not checked against the DNA. TRBV21-1 is a recognized pseudogene. The CDR3 loop spans 19 amino acids. This CDR3 is CASSPNEGGPRSGANVLTF. The DNA for the CDR3 is TGTGCCAGCAGCCCTAACGAAGGGGGCCCCCGGTCAGGGGCCAACGTCCTGACTTTC.

This clonotype turned up a few times. The chain combines TRBV7-8 with TRBJ1-6; D uncertain. CDR1 and CDR2 (germline): SGHVS, FQNEAQ. The V end lost 5 bases, the J end lost 5 bases, and 10 bases lay between the germline ends. This CDR3 has 14 residues. The CDR3 region is CASSHDLHNSPLHF. The CDR3 bases are TGTGCCAGCAGCCACGATCTCCATAATTCACCCCTCCACTTT. Full variable domain (rest looked up from reference TRBV7-8 and TRBJ1-6): GAGVSQSPRYKVAKRGQDVALRCDPISGHVSLFWYQQALGQGPEFLTYFQNEAQLDKSGLPSDRFFAERPEGSVSTLKIQRTQQEDSAVYLCASSHDLHNSPLHFGNGTRLTVT.

The table lists this clonotype with a few counts. The CDR3, as DNA: TGTGCCAGCGGGACAGGGGCTGGAAACACCATATATTTT. Residues: CASGTGAGNTIYF. The genes are TRBV5-4 and TRBJ1-3, with TRBD1 identical over 10 bases. The CDR3 totals 13 residues. Germline lookup yields CDR1 SGHNT and CDR2 YYREEE (reference sequence). V lost 7 bases and J lost 2; bases outside the gene matches: 0.

This clonotype was seen repeatedly, ten times or more. The chain employs TRBV29-1 and TRBJ2-7; D unresolved. This CDR3 is 14 amino acids long. Germline V CDR1 and CDR2: SQVTM, ANQGSEA. Trimming cost V 0 bases and J 3 bases, with 12 bases left between them. In nucleotides, the CDR3 is TGCAGCGTTGAAGATGAAGGACCGGGCTACGAGCAGTACTTC. Translation: CSVEDEGPGYEQYF.

This clonotype was counted only a few times. This rearrangement joins TRBV29-1 to TRBJ2-5; 7 bases agree with TRBD2. The germline V gene has CDR1 SQVTM and CDR2 ANQGSEA. V gave up 5 bases and J gave up 3 bases; unmatched junction bases: 6. The CDR3 length is 13 residues. The CDR3 DNA follows: TGCAGCGTTCGTCGGGAGGCGGAAGAGACCCAGTACTTC. Its translation: CSVRREAEETQYF. The variable domain in full, with the rest retrieved from reference TRBV29-1 and TRBJ2-5, is SAVISQKPSRDICQRGTSLTIQCQVDSQVTMMFWYRQQPGQSLTLIATANQGSEATYESGFVIDKFPISRPNLTFSTLTVSNMSPEDSSIYLCSVRREAEETQYFGPGTRLLVL.

Turning to this clonotype: A clone one base away is much larger, so this may be a read error. The V gene is TRBV21-1, the J gene TRBJ1-1; the table calls TRBD1, which could not be checked here. TRBV21-1 is described as a pseudogene. CDR3 length equals 15 residues. The CDR3 nucleotides are TGTGCCAGCAGCGTTCACAGGGGGTTGTGTGCTGAAGCTTTATTT. This translates into CASSVHRGLCAEALF.

This clonotype has at least ten counts. The V and J genes are TRBV20-1 and TRBJ1-4, with D perhaps TRBD1 (6 bases). Trimming shortened V by 0 bases and J by 5 bases, and 13 bases separated the two germline ends. The CDR3 is 15 residues long. Per germline, CDR1 DFQATT and CDR2 SNEGSKA (reference sequence). CDR3 sequence (DNA): TGCAGTGCTAGAGACTATAAAACAGGGAATGAAAAACTGTTTTTT. Translated, it gives CSARDYKTGNEKLFF.

The chain recombines TRBV18 with TRBJ2-5, with 8 nucleotides matching TRBD2. Germline trimming cut 0 bases from V and 4 bases from J; bases unmatched to any gene: 4. Germline V gives CDR1 KGHSH, CDR2 LQKENI. The CDR3 contains 15 residues. Here the CDR3 DNA reads TGTGCCAGCTCACCACCTAGCGGGGTTGGAGAGACCCAGTACTTC. Amino acid sequence: CASSPPSGVGETQYF.

In its sample, this clonotype was seen a few times. The V call is TRBV5-4, the J call TRBJ2-3; D is ambiguous. The CDR3 is made up of 14 amino acids. Germline V gene sequence: CDR1 SGHNT, CDR2 YYREEE (reference sequence). Trimming shortened V by 3 bases and J by 0 bases, and 8 bases separated the two germline ends. The CDR3 nucleotides are TGTGCCAGCAGCTCCGTCTATAGCACAGATACGCAGTATTTT. It codes for CASSSVYSTDTQYF.

The rearrangement uses TRBV20-1 and TRBJ2-7; 9 nucleotides line up with TRBD1. Germline V CDR1 and CDR2: DFQATT, SNEGSKA (reference sequence). CDR3 size: 17 residues. This chain's CDR3 is CSAPPLHAGTGSYEQYF. The CDR3 coding sequence is TGCAGCGCCCCCCCCCTACACGCCGGGACAGGGTCCTACGAGCAGTACTTC.

This clonotype was recorded at least ten times. The chain joins TRBV12-3 or TRBV12-4 to TRBJ1-2; D is uncertain. CDR3 length: 13 amino acids. Trimming left V 5 bases short and J 1 base short, with 8 bases between. The CDR3 reads CASSPQLNYGYTF. The CDR3 DNA sequence: TGTGCCAGCAGTCCCCAGCTTAACTATGGCTACACCTTC.

Details on this clonotype: This may be a read error, as it is one base from a much larger clone. The J gene is TRBJ2-6, the V gene TRBV18; D may be TRBD1 or TRBD2 (5 bases each). The CDR3 is 15 residues long. Germline CDR1 and CDR2: KGHSH and LQKENI. As DNA, the CDR3 is TGTGCCAGCTCGGTATCGGGGTTTGGGGCCAACGCCCTGACTTTC. It encodes CASSVSGFGANALTF.

This sequence joins TRBV12-3 or TRBV12-4 and TRBJ2-1; TRBD2 aligns across 8 bases. This CDR3 comprises 15 residues. The junction had 10 bases not matched to a gene; V was cut back by 5 bases and J by 7 bases. CDR3 loop: CASSEGTRVWNEQFF. CDR3 in DNA: TGTGCCAGCAGTGAGGGGACTAGGGTGTGGAATGAGCAGTTCTTC.

V is TRBV19 and J is TRBJ2-7, with 7 bases matching TRBD1. J gave up 1 base and V 3 bases, and 3 bases lay outside the gene matches. Germline V gives CDR1 LNHDA, CDR2 SQIVND (reference sequence). The CDR3 is 14 amino acids. The CDR3 DNA reads as TGTGCCAGTAGTATCGGGACAGCTTCCTACGAGCAGTACTTC. Its translation is CASSIGTASYEQYF.

This clonotype was recorded many times. The chain links TRBV7-9 to TRBJ1-1, with no clear D. V shed 6 bases and J shed 7 bases, with 21 bases lying between them. Germline CDR1 is SEHNR and CDR2 is FQNEAQ (reference sequence). CDR3 size: 15 residues. The CDR3 region is CASSPPASGPLEAFF. CDR3 nucleotides: TGTGCCAGCAGTCCCCCGGCGTCAGGACCTCTTGAAGCTTTCTTT.

This clonotype has a handful of counts. The gene calls are TRBV6-5 and TRBJ2-2, with TRBD1 as a possible D gene (6 bases). The CDR3 has 14 residues. The V and J ends lost 6 bases and 4 bases respectively, with 12 bases between them. Germline V lookup: CDR1 MNHEY, CDR2 SVGAGI. The CDR3 reads CASSPDRSTGELFF. The CDR3 coding sequence is TGTGCCAGCAGCCCGGACAGATCCACCGGGGAGCTGTTTTTT.

This clonotype was observed at least ten times. This sequence joins TRBV6-6 and TRBJ2-7; 10 nucleotides match TRBD1. Germline V gene data show CDR1 as MNHNY and CDR2 as SVGAGI (reference sequence). The V gene end was trimmed by 3 bases and the J gene end by 2 bases; junction bases not matched to a gene: 1. The CDR3 loop spans 14 amino acids. This CDR3 reads CASSYGQGAYEQYF. DNA of the CDR3: TGTGCCAGCAGTTATGGACAGGGGGCCTACGAGCAGTACTTC.

The gene calls are TRBV7-8 and TRBJ2-7; 7 positions agree with TRBD1. Germline V gene sequence: CDR1 SGHVS, CDR2 FQNEAQ. Trimming at V came to 5 bases and at J to 0 bases, leaving 7 bases not matched to a gene. This CDR3 has 15 residues. DNA for the CDR3: TGTGCCAGCAGCCTAAGACAGGGAAACTCCTACGAGCAGTACTTC. Translation gives CASSLRQGNSYEQYF.

This clonotype appeared many times. This chain links TRBV7-2 with TRBJ1-1; 8 positions match TRBD1. Looked up from germline, CDR1 is SGHTA and CDR2 is FQGNSA. The length of the CDR3 is 15 residues. Trimming removed 3 bases from V and 3 bases from J; junction bases left unmatched: 6. CDR3 in DNA: TGTGCCAGCAGCTTCGAGGACAGGGTAGACACTGAAGCTTTCTTT. It codes for CASSFEDRVDTEAFF.

This clonotype is medium-sized by share. The genes are TRBV15 and TRBJ2-3, with D maybe TRBD1 (6 bases). Germline V gives CDR1 LNHNV, CDR2 YYDKDF (reference sequence). CDR3 length: 16 residues. Trimming pared 0 bases from V and 2 bases from J, leaving 12 bases between. The CDR3 DNA follows: TGTGCCACCAGCAGAGATCGGGCAGGGGACACAGATACGCAGTATTTT. It is translated as CATSRDRAGDTDTQYF.